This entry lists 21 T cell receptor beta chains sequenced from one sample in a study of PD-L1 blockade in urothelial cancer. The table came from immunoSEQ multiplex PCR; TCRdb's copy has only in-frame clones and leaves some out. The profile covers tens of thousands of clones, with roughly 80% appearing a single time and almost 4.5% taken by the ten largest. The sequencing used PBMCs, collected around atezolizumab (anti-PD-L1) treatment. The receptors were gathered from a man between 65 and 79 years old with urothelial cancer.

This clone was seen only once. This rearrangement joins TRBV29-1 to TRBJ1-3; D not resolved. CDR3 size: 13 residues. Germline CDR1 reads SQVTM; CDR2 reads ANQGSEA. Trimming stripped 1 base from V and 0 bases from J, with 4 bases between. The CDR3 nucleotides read TGCAGCGTTGAAGTGAGCTCTGGAAACACCATATATTTT. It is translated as CSVEVSSGNTIYF.

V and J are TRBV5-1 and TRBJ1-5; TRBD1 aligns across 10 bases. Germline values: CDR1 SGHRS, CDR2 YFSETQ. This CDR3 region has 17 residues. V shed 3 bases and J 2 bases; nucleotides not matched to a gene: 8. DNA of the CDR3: TGCGCCAGCAGCTCCTCGGACAGGGGGAGAGGCAATCAGCCCCAGCATTTT. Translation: CASSSSDRGRGNQPQHF.

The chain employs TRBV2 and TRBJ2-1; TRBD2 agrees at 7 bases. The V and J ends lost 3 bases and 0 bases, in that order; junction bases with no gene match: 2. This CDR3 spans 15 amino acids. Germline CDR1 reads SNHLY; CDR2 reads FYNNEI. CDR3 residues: CASSESSGSYNEQFF. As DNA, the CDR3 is TGTGCCAGCAGTGAGTCTAGCGGCTCCTACAATGAGCAGTTCTTC.

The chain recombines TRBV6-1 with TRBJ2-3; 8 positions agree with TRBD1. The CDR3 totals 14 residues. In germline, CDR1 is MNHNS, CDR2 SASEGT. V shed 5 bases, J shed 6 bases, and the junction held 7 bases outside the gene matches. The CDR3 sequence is CASSREDRDDTQYF. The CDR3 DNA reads TGTGCCAGCAGTCGAGAGGACAGGGATGATACGCAGTATTTT.

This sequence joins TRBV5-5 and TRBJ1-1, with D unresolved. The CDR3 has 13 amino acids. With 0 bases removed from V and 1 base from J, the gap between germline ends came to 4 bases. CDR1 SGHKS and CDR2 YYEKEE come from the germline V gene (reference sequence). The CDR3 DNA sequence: TGTGCCAGCAGCTTGGGAGCGAACACTGAAGCTTTCTTT. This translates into CASSLGANTEAFF.

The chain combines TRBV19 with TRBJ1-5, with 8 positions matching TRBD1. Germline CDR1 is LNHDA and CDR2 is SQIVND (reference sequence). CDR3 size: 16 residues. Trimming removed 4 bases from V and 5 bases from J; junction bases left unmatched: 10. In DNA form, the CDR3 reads TGTGCCAGTAGTAGCCAACAGGGGGGTATTGATCAGCCCCAGCATTTT. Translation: CASSSQQGGIDQPQHF.

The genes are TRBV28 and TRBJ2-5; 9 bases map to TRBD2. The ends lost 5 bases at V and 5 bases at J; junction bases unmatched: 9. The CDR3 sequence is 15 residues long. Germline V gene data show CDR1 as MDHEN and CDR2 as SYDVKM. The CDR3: CASSPSAGGGETQYF. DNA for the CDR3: TGTGCCAGCAGTCCCTCAGCGGGAGGCGGGGAGACCCAGTACTTC.

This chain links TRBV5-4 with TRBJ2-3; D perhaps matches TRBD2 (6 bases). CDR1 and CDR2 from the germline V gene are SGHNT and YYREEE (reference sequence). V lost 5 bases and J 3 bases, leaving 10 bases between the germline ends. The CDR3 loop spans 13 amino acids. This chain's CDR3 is CASRAGTTDTQYF. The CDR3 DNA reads TGTGCCAGCAGGGCGGGGACGACAGATACGCAGTATTTT. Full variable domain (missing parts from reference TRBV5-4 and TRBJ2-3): ETGVTQSPTHLIKTRGQQVTLRCSSQSGHNTVSWYQQALGQGPQFIFQYYREEENGRGNFPPRFSGLQFPNYSSELNVNALELDDSALYLCASRAGTTDTQYFGPGTRLTVL.

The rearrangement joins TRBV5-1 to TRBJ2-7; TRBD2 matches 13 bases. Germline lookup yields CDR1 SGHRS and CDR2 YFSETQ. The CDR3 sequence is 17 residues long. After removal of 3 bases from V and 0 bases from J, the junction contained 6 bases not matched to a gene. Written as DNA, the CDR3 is TGCGCCAGCAGCTACAGGAGACTAGCGGGGGGCTCCTACGAGCAGTACTTC. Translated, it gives CASSYRRLAGGSYEQYF. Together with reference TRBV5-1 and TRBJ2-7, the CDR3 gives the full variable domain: KAGVTQTPRYLIKTRGQQVTLSCSPISGHRSVSWYQQTPGQGLQFLFEYFSETQRNKGNFPGRFSGRQFSNSRSEMNVSTLELGDSALYLCASSYRRLAGGSYEQYFGPGTRLTVT.

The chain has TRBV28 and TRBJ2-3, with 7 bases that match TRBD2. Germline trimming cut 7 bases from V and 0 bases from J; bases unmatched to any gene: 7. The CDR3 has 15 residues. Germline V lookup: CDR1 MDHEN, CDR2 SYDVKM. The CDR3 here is CASTRGGKSTDTQYF. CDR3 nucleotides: TGTGCCAGCACCCGGGGAGGGAAAAGCACAGATACGCAGTATTTT.

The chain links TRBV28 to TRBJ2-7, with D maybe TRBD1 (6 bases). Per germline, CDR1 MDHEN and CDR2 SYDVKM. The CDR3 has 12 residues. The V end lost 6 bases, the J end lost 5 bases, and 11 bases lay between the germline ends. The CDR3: CASRRDIHEQYF. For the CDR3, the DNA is TGTGCCAGCAGGAGGGACATCCACGAGCAGTACTTC.

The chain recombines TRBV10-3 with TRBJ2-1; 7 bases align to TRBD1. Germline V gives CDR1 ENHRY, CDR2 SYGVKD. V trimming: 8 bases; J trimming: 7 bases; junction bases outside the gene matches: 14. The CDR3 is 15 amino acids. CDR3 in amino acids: CAIGPGTAGLNEQFF. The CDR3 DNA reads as TGTGCCATCGGGCCCGGGACAGCAGGTCTTAATGAGCAGTTCTTC.

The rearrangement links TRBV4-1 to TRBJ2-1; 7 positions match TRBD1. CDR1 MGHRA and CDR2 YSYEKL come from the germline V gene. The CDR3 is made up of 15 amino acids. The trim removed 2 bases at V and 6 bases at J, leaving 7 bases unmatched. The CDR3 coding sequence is TGCGCCAGCAGCCAACGACCTGGGACAGCCAATGAGCAGTTCTTC. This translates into CASSQRPGTANEQFF.

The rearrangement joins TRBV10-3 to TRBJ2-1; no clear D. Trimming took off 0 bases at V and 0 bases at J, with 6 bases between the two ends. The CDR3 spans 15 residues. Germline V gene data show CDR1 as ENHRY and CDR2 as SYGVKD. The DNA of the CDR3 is TGTGCCATCAGTGAGTCGACATCCTCCTACAATGAGCAGTTCTTC. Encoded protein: CAISESTSSYNEQFF.

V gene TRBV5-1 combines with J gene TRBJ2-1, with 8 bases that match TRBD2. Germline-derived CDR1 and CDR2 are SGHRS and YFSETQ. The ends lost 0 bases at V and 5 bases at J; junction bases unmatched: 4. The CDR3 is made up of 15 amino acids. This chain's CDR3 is CASSLVVAGHNEQFF. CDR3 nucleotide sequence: TGCGCCAGCAGCTTGGTGGTAGCGGGGCACAATGAGCAGTTCTTC. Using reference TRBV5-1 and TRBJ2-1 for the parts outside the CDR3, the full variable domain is KAGVTQTPRYLIKTRGQQVTLSCSPISGHRSVSWYQQTPGQGLQFLFEYFSETQRNKGNFPGRFSGRQFSNSRSEMNVSTLELGDSALYLCASSLVVAGHNEQFFGPGTRLTVL.

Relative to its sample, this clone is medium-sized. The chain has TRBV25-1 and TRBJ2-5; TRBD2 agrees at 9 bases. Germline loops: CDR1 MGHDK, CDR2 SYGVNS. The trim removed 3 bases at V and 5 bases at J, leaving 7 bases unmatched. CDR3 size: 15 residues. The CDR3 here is CASSDGISGSETQYF. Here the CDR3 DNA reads TGTGCCAGCAGTGACGGTATTAGCGGGAGTGAGACCCAGTACTTC.

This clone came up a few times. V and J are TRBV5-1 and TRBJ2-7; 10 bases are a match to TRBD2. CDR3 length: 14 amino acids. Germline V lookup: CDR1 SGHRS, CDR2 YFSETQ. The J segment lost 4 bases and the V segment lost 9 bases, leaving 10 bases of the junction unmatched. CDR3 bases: TGCGCCACCAAGGAAGCGGGGGGGCCATACGAGCAGTACTTC. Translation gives CATKEAGGPYEQYF.

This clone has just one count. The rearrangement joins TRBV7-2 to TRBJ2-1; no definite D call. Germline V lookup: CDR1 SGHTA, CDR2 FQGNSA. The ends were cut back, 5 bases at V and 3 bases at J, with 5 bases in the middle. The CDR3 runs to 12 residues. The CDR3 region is CASSAYYNEQFF. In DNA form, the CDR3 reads TGTGCCAGCAGCGCCTACTACAATGAGCAGTTCTTC.

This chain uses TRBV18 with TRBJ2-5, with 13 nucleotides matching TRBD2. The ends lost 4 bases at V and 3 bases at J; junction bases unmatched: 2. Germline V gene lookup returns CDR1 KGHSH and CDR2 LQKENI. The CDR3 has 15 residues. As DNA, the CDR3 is TGTGCCAGCTCACTCGGACTAGCGGGGGAAGAGACCCAGTACTTC. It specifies CASSLGLAGEETQYF.

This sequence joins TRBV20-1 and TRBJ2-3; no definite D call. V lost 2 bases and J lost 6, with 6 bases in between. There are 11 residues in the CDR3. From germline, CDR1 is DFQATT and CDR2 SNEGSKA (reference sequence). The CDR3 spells CSARTGDTQYF. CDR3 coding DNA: TGCAGTGCTAGAACCGGGGATACGCAGTATTTT.

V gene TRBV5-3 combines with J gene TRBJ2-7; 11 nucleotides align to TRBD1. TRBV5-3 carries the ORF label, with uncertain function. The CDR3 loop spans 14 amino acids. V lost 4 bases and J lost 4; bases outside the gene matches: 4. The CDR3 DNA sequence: TGTGCCAGAAGCGAGGGGGACAGGGGGTACGAGCAGTACTTC. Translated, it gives CARSEGDRGYEQYF.